This TCR beta chain was recovered during a study of CD8 T cells in Susac syndrome. The study's findings and limits: Repertoires of Susac syndrome CD4+ T cells lacked clonal expansion.

About this clonotype itself: What it binds is not known.

High-throughput TCR beta sequencing covered peripheral CD8+ and CD4+ T cells. The CD8+ and CD4+ T cells were isolated magnetically using a negative isolation approach, whereas the TEMRA cells were enriched by FACS. Random hexamers were used to reverse transcribe an amount of 0.5 to 1 ug RNA. The method of amplification for TCR beta CDR3 was immunoSEQ multiplex PCR, covering 54 Vbeta and 13 Jbeta. TCRdb reprocessed the immunoSEQ multiplex PCR reads via MiXCR and lists one record per CDR3 protein. Seen here are about 210,000 distinct CDR3 sequences, approximately 94% observed once, and the top ten hold 0.15%. CDR3 length equals 12 residues. Between the trimmed V and J ends, which lost 0 bases and 7 bases, there was a span of 9 bases. The germline V gene has CDR1 GTSNPN and CDR2 SVGIG (reference sequence).

This clonotype was obtained from a human donor with Susac syndrome. Sequenced: CD4+ T cells from PBMCs. The V gene is TRBV30, the J gene TRBJ2-5; D uncertain. Here the CDR3 DNA reads TGTGCCTGGAGTGTGACTTCGGGGACCCAGTACTTC. It translates to CAWSVTSGTQYF.